This entry lists 9 T cell receptor beta chains sequenced from one sample in a study of blood T cell repertoires in COVID-19. This table comes from immunoSEQ multiplex PCR, and its TCRdb copy is limited to in-frame clones, with some not included. The data contain under 250,000 clones, 85% to 90% of them seen just once; the ten biggest clones take up roughly 12%. Sequencing was performed on peripheral blood. Receptors originate from a man in his fifties or sixties with COVID-19, enrolled during active disease.

The chain combines TRBV3-1 (or the pseudogene TRBV3-2) with TRBJ1-1; 9 nucleotides align to TRBD1. Germline values: CDR1 LGHDT, CDR2 YNNKEL (reference sequence). This CDR3 is 14 amino acids long. Unmatched junction bases numbered 0, after V lost 1 base and J lost 3 bases. CDR3 nucleotides: TGTGCCAGCAGCCAAGGACAGGGGGACACTGAAGCTTTCTTT. Translating gives CASSQGQGDTEAFF.

CDR3 nucleotides: TGTGCCAGCAGGGACAGCTTTGACCAGCCCCAGCATTTT. It encodes CASRDSFDQPQHF. V gene TRBV27 combines with J gene TRBJ1-5, with a tentative D call TRBD1 (6 bases). V gave up 6 bases and J gave up 7 bases, with 13 bases separating them. The CDR3 loop spans 13 amino acids. In germline, CDR1 is MNHEY, CDR2 SMNVEV (reference sequence).

V and J are TRBV11-2 and TRBJ1-1; D unclear. The CDR3 consists of 14 residues. CDR1 is SGHAT and CDR2 is FQNNGV in the germline V gene. The V end was cut by 0 bases, the J end by 8 bases, with 13 bases between. In DNA, the CDR3 is TGTGCCAGCAGCTTAGATGGGTTGGGAGTGGAAGCTTTCTTT. Translated: CASSLDGLGVEAFF.

V usage is TRBV21-1 and J usage is TRBJ2-6; TRBD1, the table's D call, lacks a check against the DNA. TRBV21-1 is designated a pseudogene. This CDR3 spans 21 amino acids. CDR3 loop: CASTLRNSTGAGFSGANVLTF. The CDR3 bases are TGTGCCAGCACCCTTAGGAATTCGACAGGGGCCGGCTTCTCTGGGGCCAACGTCCTGACTTTC.

The CDR3 coding sequence is TGCGCCAGCAGCCAAGAAAGAGGACCACTTACGGGGGATACGCAGTATTTT. Translating gives CASSQERGPLTGDTQYF. The chain joins TRBV4-1 to TRBJ2-3, with D possibly TRBD2 on 5 matching bases. From germline, CDR1 is MGHRA and CDR2 YSYEKL. V gave up 0 bases and J gave up 6 bases, with 19 bases separating them. The CDR3 has 17 residues.

The rearrangement uses TRBV6-5 and TRBJ1-3, with D possibly matching TRBD1 (6 bases). The V and J ends lost 5 bases and 7 bases respectively, with 12 bases between them. The CDR3 loop spans 13 amino acids. In germline, CDR1 is MNHEY, CDR2 SVGAGI. Here the CDR3 DNA reads TGTGCCAGCAGTCGGGACACTCGGAACACCATATATTTT. Residues: CASSRDTRNTIYF.

This clone was seen a handful of times. The V and J genes are TRBV4-3 and TRBJ1-2; 8 bases agree with TRBD1. CDR1 and CDR2 (germline): LGHNA, YSLEER. This CDR3 has 18 amino acids. V shed 4 bases, J shed 6 bases, and the junction held 19 bases outside the gene matches. The CDR3 sequence: CASSPSPTGGTLKDGYTF. DNA of the CDR3: TGCGCCAGCAGCCCTAGCCCTACAGGGGGAACACTGAAAGATGGCTACACCTTC.

This clone was seen a few times. The chain recombines TRBV19 with TRBJ1-6; 9 bases match TRBD1. After removal of 6 bases from V and 9 bases from J, the junction contained 9 bases not matched to a gene. The CDR3 sequence is 15 residues long. Germline CDR1 is LNHDA and CDR2 is SQIVND (reference sequence). The CDR3 protein is CASSQTGGRGSPLHF. The DNA for the CDR3 is TGTGCCAGTAGCCAGACAGGGGGTCGCGGTTCACCCCTCCACTTT.

In nucleotides, the CDR3 is TGTGCCAGCTCAACAGGCCCGGGACAGGCAAACTACGAGCAGTACTTC. As protein: CASSTGPGQANYEQYF. The chain uses TRBV18 and TRBJ2-7, with 8 nucleotides matching TRBD1. CDR1 and CDR2 (germline): KGHSH, LQKENI. V trimming: 5 bases; J trimming: 3 bases; junction bases outside the gene matches: 12. CDR3 length: 16 amino acids.